This T cell receptor (beta chain) comes out of a study of blood T cell repertoires in COVID-19 (dated by TCRdb to about 2020). Context from the whole study: Samples covering the acute and convalescent phases of COVID-19 were provided by collaborators in the United States, Italy and Spain. The material from the prospective study consisted of cDNA or gDNA derived from T cells, B-cell-depleted T cells, or PBMCs. Deeply sampled blood TCRbeta repertoires from subjects exposed to, actively infected with, or recovered from COVID-19 were included in the dataset. The repertoires were made available in a free public database intended to serve as a resource for research on the immune response to SARS-CoV-2. Samples came from the ongoing ImmuneRACE study (first 160 participants) plus 1,254 subjects from 6 global collaborators. The sample metadata nearly always contained a de-identified subject ID, COVID-19 status, age in years and sex. HLA class I and class II types, where available, came from metadata supplied by the sample provider rather than from assay-based typing.

What the work shows at the level of the full study, not this receptor alone: How much clinical and demographic metadata was included differed by source and by participant, and the metadata was provided uncurated.

The immunoSEQ Assay, a bias-controlled multiplex PCR, was used to amplify TCRbeta CDR3 regions from genomic DNA. Processing in the source paper ran as follows. Nucleated cell counts per sample were estimated from amplification of reference gene primers within the assay. Sequence reads were collapsed and filtered to measure the absolute abundance of every unique TCRbeta CDR3 rearrangement. For each sample, productive Simpson clonality was calculated by taking the square root of Simpson's diversity index across productive rearrangements. Entries here come from immuneACCESS through TCRdb and include only in-frame sequences with V and J called. Some clones fail to appear in such tables; in the studies checked, an unresolved V gene covers under half of the shortfall, and the cause of the remainder is unknown. V and J calls plus clone size are reproduced from that table; the DNA served to infer D and trimming. In this sample the table shows roughly 340,000 clones, roughly 90% of which occur a single time. The leading ten clones occupy approximately 3% of the sample.

One collaborating source in Seattle enrolled patients during active infection and followed them longitudinally through the course of disease. Collaborating institutions collected whole blood in K2EDTA tubes following their own protocols. For TCRbeta analysis, collaborators shipped samples as frozen whole blood, isolated PBMCs, or DNA extracted from either of those sample types. To note about this clone: Its antigen is currently not known. No qualities accompany the bases; no much larger clone lies one base away.

The CDR3 starts with the cysteine, ends with the phenylalanine, and has 15 residues. The kept DNA is CDR3 alone, 45 bases in frame from the first base. The CDR1 and CDR2 encoded by the germline V gene are WSHSY and SAAADI. V is cut back by 6 bases and J by 7 bases, with 9 bases in the junction unmatched. This clonotype was obtained from a woman aged 25 to 39 with COVID-19, enrolled during active disease. The chain is assembled from TRBV10-2 and TRBJ1-5; TRBD1 fits 10 bases in the junction. What was sequenced was peripheral blood. The CDR3 protein is CASRTGTGERQPQHF. The DNA reads as follows: TGCGCCAGCAGAACCGGGACAGGGGAACGGCAGCCCCAGCATTTT.